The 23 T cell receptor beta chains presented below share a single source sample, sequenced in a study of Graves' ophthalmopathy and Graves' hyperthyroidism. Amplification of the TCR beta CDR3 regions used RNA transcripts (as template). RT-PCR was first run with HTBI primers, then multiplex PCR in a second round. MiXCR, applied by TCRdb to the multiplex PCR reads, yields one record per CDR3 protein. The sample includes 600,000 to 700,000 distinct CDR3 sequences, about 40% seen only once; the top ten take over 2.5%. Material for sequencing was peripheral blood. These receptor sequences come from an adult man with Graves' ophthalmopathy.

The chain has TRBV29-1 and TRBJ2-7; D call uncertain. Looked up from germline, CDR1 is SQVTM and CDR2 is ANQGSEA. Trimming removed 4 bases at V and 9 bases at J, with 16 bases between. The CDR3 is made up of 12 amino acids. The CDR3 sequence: CSVAKGFSGQYF. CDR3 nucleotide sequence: TGCAGCGTTGCTAAGGGATTCTCTGGGCAGTACTTC.

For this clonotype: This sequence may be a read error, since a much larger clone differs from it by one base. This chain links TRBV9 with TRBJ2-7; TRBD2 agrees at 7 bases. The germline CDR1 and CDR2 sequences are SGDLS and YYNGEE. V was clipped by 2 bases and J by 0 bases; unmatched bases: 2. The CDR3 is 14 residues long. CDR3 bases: TGTGCCAGCAGCGTTCGGGAGGTCTCCTACGAGCAGTACTTC. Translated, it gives CASSVREVSYEQYF.

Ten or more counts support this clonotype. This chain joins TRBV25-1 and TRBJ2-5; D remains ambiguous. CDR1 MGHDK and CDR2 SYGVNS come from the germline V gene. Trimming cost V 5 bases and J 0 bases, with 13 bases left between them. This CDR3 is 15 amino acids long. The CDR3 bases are TGTGCCAGCAGTCTGCCAGAATGGTACCAAGAGACCCAGTACTTC. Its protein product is CASSLPEWYQETQYF.

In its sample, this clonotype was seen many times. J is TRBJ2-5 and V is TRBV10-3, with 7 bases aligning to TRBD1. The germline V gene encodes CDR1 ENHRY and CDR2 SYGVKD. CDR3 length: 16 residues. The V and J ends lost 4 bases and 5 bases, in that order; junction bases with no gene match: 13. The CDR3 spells CAISGPGQTGRETQYF. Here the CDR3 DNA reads TGTGCCATCAGTGGTCCGGGACAGACTGGGCGGGAGACCCAGTACTTC.

CDR3 residues: CASSRALRAEAFF. Here the CDR3 DNA reads TGTGCCAGCAGCCGTGCGCTGCGCGCTGAAGCTTTCTTT. The chain couples TRBV7-9 to TRBJ1-1; D gene uncertain. Germline V lookup: CDR1 SEHNR, CDR2 FQNEAQ (reference sequence). This CDR3 contains 13 residues. V was trimmed by 5 bases and J by 6 bases, leaving 13 bases between them.

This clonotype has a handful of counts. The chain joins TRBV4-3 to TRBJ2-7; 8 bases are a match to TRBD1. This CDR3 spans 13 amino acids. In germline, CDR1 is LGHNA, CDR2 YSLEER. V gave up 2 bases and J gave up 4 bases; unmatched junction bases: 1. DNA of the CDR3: TGCGCCAGCAGCCAATACAGGGGGTACGAGCAGTACTTC. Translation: CASSQYRGYEQYF.

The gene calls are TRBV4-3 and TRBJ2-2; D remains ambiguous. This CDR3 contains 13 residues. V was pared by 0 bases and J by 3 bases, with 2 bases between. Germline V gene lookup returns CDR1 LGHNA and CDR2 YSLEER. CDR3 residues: CASSQDHTGELFF. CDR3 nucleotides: TGCGCCAGCAGCCAAGACCACACCGGGGAGCTGTTTTTT.

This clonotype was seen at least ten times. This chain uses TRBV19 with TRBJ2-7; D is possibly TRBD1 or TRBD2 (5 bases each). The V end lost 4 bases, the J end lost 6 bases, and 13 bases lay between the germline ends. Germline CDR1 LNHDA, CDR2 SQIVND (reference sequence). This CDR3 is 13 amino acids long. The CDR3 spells CASSTGAASEQYF. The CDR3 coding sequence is TGTGCCAGTAGTACCGGGGCGGCGAGCGAGCAGTACTTC.

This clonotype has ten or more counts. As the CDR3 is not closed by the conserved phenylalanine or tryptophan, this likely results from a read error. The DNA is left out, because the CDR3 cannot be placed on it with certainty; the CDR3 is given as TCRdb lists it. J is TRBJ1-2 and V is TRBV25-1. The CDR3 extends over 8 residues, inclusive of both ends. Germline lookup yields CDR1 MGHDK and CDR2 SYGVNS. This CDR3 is CASSPDKG.

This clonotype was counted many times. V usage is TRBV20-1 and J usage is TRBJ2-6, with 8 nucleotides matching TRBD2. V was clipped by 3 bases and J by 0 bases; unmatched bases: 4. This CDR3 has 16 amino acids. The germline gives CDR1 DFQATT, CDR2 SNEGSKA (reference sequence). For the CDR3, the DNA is TGCAGTGCTAGTCCGCGGGGGGTCTCTGGGGCCAACGTCCTGACTTTC. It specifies CSASPRGVSGANVLTF.

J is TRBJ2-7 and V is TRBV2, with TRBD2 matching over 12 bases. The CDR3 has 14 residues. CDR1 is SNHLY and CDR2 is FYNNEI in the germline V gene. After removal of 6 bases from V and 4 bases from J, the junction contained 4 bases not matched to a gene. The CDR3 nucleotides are TGTGCCAGCAGAGGACTAGCGGGAAGGTACGAGCAGTACTTC. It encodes CASRGLAGRYEQYF.

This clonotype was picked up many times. Here the CDR3 DNA reads TGCGCCAGCAGCTTGTTTTTGGGCGCCACCGGGGAGCTGTTTTTT. Its protein product is CASSLFLGATGELFF. The rearrangement uses TRBV5-1 and TRBJ2-2; no firm D call. There are 15 residues in the CDR3. Germline V CDR1 and CDR2: SGHRS, YFSETQ. V was clipped by 1 base and J by 4 bases, with 11 bases between them.

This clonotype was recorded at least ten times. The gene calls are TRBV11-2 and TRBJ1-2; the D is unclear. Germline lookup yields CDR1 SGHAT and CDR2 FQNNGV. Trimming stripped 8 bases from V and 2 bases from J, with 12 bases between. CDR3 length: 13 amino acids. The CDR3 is CASAGQHNYGYTF. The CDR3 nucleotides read TGTGCCAGCGCCGGGCAGCACAACTATGGCTACACCTTC.

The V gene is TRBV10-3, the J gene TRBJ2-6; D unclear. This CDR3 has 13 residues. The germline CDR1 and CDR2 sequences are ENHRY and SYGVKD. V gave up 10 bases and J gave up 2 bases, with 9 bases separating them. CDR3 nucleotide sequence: TGTGCCAAAGGTCTGGCTGGGGCCAACGTCCTGACTTTC. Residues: CAKGLAGANVLTF.

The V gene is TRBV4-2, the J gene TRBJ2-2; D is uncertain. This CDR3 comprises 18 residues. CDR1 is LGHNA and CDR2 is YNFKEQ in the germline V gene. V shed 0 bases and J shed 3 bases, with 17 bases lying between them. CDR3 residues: CASSQETPVVPYTGELFF. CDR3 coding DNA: TGTGCCAGCAGCCAAGAAACCCCCGTGGTTCCGTACACCGGGGAGCTGTTTTTT.

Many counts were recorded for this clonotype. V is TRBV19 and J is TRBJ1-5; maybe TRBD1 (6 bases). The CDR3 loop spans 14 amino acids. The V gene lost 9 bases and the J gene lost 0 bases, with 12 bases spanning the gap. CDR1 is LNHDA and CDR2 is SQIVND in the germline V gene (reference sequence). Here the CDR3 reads CASWTDYSNQPQHF. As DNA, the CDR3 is TGTGCCAGCTGGACAGATTATAGCAATCAGCCCCAGCATTTT.

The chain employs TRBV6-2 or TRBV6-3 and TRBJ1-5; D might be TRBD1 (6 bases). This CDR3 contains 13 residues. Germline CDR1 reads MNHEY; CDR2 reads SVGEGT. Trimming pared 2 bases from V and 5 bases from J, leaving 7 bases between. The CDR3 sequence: CASSYKGDQPQHF. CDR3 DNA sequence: TGTGCCAGCAGTTACAAGGGGGATCAGCCCCAGCATTTT.

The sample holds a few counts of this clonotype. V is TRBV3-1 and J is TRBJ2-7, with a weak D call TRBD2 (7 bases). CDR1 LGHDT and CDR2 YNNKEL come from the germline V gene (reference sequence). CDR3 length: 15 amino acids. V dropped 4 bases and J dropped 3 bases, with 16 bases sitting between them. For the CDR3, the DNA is TGTGCCAGCAGCCCCCTTGGGGGCGGGAGCTACGAGCAGTACTTC. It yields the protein CASSPLGGGSYEQYF.

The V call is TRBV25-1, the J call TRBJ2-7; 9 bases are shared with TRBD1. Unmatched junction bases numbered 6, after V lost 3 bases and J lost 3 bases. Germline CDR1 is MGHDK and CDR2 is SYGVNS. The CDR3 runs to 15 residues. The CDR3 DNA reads TGTGCCAGCAGTGACACTGGGACAGGGAACTACGAGCAGTACTTC. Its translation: CASSDTGTGNYEQYF.

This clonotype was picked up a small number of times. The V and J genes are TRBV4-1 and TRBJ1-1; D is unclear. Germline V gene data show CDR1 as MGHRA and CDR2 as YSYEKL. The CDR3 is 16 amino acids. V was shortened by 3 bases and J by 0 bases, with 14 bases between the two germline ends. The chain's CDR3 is CASSQRAAFMNTEAFF. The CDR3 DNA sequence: TGCGCCAGCAGCCAGCGGGCAGCCTTCATGAACACTGAAGCTTTCTTT.

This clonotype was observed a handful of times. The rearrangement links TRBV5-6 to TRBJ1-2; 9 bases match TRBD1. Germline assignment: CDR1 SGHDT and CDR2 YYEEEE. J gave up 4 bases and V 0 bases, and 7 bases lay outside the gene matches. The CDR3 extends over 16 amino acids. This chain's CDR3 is CASSLGSTGGGYGYTF. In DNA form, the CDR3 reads TGTGCCAGCAGCTTGGGCTCCACAGGGGGCGGCTATGGCTACACCTTC.

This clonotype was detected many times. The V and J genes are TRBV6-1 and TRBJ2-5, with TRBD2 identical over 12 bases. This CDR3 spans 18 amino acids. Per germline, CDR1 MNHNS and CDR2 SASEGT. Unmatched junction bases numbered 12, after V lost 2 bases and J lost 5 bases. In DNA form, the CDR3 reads TGTGCCAGCAGTGAACGTCGACTAGCGGGGGCGAACCGGGAGACCCAGTACTTC. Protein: CASSERRLAGANRETQYF.

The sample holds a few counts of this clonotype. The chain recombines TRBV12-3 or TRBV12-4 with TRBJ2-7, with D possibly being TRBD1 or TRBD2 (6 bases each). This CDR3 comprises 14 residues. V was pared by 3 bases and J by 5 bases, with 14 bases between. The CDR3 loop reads CASSFFPGEDEQYF. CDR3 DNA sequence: TGTGCCAGCAGTTTCTTCCCAGGGGAGGACGAGCAGTACTTC.